These 13 T cell receptor beta chains were all obtained from the same sample, sequenced in a study of T cell changes during pregnancy in multiple sclerosis. Clones were sequenced by immunoSEQ multiplex PCR, and TCRdb holds only the in-frame ones, with some missing. The profile shows 70,000 to 90,000 clones, around 93% of them singletons. Sequences were derived from peripheral blood, sampled in the first trimester of pregnancy. The receptors stem from a female donor with multiple sclerosis, enrolled in a pregnancy study.

The rearrangement links TRBV5-5 to TRBJ1-1, with TRBD1 as a possible D gene (5 bases). The CDR3 consists of 14 residues. The V and J ends lost 1 base and 3 bases respectively, with 10 bases between them. Germline V gives CDR1 SGHKS, CDR2 YYEKEE (reference sequence). The CDR3 reads CASSLWRGDTEAFF. DNA of the CDR3: TGTGCCAGCAGCTTGTGGCGGGGGGACACTGAAGCTTTCTTT.

This chain connects TRBV11-3 to TRBJ2-5; D is possibly TRBD2 (6 bases). The CDR3 totals 14 residues. Germline V gene data show CDR1 as SGHNT and CDR2 as YENEEA. Trimming cost V 7 bases and J 3 bases, with 15 bases left between them. The CDR3 sequence is CASNLGTPKETQYF. The DNA for the CDR3 is TGTGCCAGCAACCTAGGGACTCCAAAAGAGACCCAGTACTTC.

The DNA of the CDR3 is TGTGCCACCAGCAGAGATGGAGAGTACCAAGAGACCCAGTACTTC. Amino acid sequence: CATSRDGEYQETQYF. This rearrangement joins TRBV15 to TRBJ2-5, with no clear D. This CDR3 spans 15 amino acids. Looked up from germline, CDR1 is LNHNV and CDR2 is YYDKDF (reference sequence). V was pared by 0 bases and J by 0 bases, with 8 bases between. The full variable domain, its missing parts supplied by reference TRBV15 and TRBJ2-5, is DAMVIQNPRYQVTQFGKPVTLSCSQTLNHNVMYWYQQKSSQAPKLLFHYYDKDFNNEADTPDNFQSRRPNTSFCFLDIRSPGLGDTAMYLCATSRDGEYQETQYFGPGTRLLVL.

The chain combines TRBV10-3 with TRBJ2-7; 8 bases match TRBD2. Germline CDR1 reads ENHRY; CDR2 reads SYGVKD. The CDR3 consists of 13 residues. Unmatched junction bases numbered 6, after V lost 4 bases and J lost 7 bases. The CDR3 nucleotides are TGTGCCATCAGTGGGGCGGGAGGTGAAGAGCAGTACTTC. Its protein product is CAISGAGGEEQYF.

The V gene is TRBV6-1, the J gene TRBJ1-5; 9 positions match TRBD1. V gave up 7 bases and J gave up 3 bases; unmatched junction bases: 7. In germline, CDR1 is MNHNS, CDR2 SASEGT. The CDR3 covers 15 residues. DNA of the CDR3: TGTGCCAGCATGGTGGGACAGGGAGACAATCAGCCCCAGCATTTT. Its protein product is CASMVGQGDNQPQHF.

The rearrangement links TRBV29-1 to TRBJ2-2, with 7 bases aligning to TRBD2. Germline values: CDR1 SQVTM, CDR2 ANQGSEA. This CDR3 has 14 amino acids. Unmatched junction bases numbered 5, after V lost 4 bases and J lost 3 bases. The CDR3 DNA follows: TGCAGCGTTGGGGCTAGCGGCCACACCGGGGAGCTGTTTTTT. It is translated as CSVGASGHTGELFF.

This clone has just one count. A much larger clone differs from this one at a single base, so this may be a read error. Other nucleotide sequences in the sample specify the same CDR3. The CDR3 here is CASSPGQNTGELFF. CDR3 coding DNA: TGTGCCAGCTCCCCCGGACAGAACACCGGGGAGCTGTTTTTT. This sequence joins TRBV18 and TRBJ2-2, with a weak D call TRBD1 (5 bases). The germline gives CDR1 KGHSH, CDR2 LQKENI. The CDR3 has 14 residues. The V end was cut by 6 bases, the J end by 1 base, with 9 bases between.

DNA for the CDR3: TGTGCCAGCAGGGGAGGGGGGATGGCTTTCTTT. Translated: CASRGGGMAFF. This rearrangement joins TRBV2 to TRBJ1-1, with a weak D call TRBD1 (6 bases). This CDR3 region has 11 residues. From germline, CDR1 is SNHLY and CDR2 FYNNEI. Between the trimmed V and J ends, which lost 6 bases and 11 bases, there was a span of 13 bases.

This clone showed up just a few times. The V gene is TRBV21-1, the J gene TRBJ2-2; the DNA was not compared with TRBD1, the D call given in the table. TRBV21-1 is described as a pseudogene. The CDR3 runs to 18 residues. The CDR3 here is CASSKDVDNRTLTGELFF. In nucleotides, the CDR3 is TGTGCCAGCAGCAAAGACGTGGACAACCGAACACTCACCGGGGAGCTGTTTTTT.

Of note for this clone: The same CDR3 arises from other DNA sequences in this sample as well. The chain carries TRBV11-2 and TRBJ2-1; D not resolved. Trimming removed 1 base at V and 0 bases at J, with 7 bases between. The CDR3 runs 15 residues. From germline, CDR1 is SGHAT and CDR2 FQNNGV. The CDR3 sequence is CASSLGGSSYNEQFF. As DNA, the CDR3 is TGTGCCAGCAGCTTAGGCGGAAGCTCCTACAATGAGCAGTTCTTC.

In DNA, the CDR3 is TGTGCCAGCAGCTTTCCCGGGACTAGTAGAGAGCAGTACTTC. This codes for CASSFPGTSREQYF. The chain employs TRBV7-2 and TRBJ2-7; 8 nucleotides agree with TRBD2. Germline V gene lookup returns CDR1 SGHTA and CDR2 FQGNSA. This CDR3 contains 14 residues. The ends lost 3 bases at V and 7 bases at J; junction bases unmatched: 8.

This sequence joins TRBV11-2 and TRBJ2-6; TRBD1 agrees at 8 bases. With V trimmed by 5 bases and J by 4 bases, 13 bases remained unmatched. Germline V gene sequence: CDR1 SGHAT, CDR2 FQNNGV. The CDR3 has 18 residues. DNA for the CDR3: TGTGCCAGCAGCCGAGACGGGACAGGTTTTCGGGGGGCCAACGTCCTGACTTTC. Translation gives CASSRDGTGFRGANVLTF.

The DNA of the CDR3 is TGTGCCAGCAGTATACAGGGTTTTATCGGCAATGAGCAGTTCTTC. Translation: CASSIQGFIGNEQFF. J is TRBJ2-1 and V is TRBV27; tentative D call: TRBD1 (6 bases). The CDR3 consists of 15 residues. The V end lost 5 bases, the J end lost 6 bases, and 17 bases lay between the germline ends. Germline V gives CDR1 MNHEY, CDR2 SMNVEV (reference sequence).